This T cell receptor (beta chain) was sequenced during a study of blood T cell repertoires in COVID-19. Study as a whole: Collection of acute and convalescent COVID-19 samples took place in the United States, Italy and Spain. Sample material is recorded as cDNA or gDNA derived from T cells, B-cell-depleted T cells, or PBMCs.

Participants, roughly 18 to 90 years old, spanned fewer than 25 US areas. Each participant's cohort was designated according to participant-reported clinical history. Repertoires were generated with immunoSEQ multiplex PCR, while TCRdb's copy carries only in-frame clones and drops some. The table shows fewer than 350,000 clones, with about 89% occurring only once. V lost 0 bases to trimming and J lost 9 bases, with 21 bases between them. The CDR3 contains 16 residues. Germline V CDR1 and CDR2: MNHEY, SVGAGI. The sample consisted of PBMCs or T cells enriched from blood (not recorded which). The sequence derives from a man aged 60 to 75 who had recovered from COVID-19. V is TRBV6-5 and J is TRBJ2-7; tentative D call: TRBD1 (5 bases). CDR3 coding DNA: TGTGCCAGCAGTTACTCCCCCAGTCGACAGCAGGGTTGGCAGTACTTC. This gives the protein CASSYSPSRQQGWQYF.